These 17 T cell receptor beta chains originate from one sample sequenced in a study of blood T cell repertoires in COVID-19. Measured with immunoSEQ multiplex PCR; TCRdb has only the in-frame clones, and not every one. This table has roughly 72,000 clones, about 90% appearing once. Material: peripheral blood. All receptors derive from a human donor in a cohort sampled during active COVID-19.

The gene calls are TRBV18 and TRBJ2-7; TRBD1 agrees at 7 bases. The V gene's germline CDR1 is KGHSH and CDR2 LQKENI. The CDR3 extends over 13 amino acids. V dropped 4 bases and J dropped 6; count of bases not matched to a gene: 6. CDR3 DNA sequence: TGTGCCAGCTCACTCGACAGGGTGGGCGAGCAGTACTTC. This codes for CASSLDRVGEQYF.

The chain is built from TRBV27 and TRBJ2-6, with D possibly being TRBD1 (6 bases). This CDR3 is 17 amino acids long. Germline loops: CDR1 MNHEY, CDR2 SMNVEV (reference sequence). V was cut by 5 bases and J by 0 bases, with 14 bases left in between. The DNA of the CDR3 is TGTGCCAGCAGTCCGCAGGGGCCCTTCTCTGGGGCCAACGTCCTGACTTTC. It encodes CASSPQGPFSGANVLTF.

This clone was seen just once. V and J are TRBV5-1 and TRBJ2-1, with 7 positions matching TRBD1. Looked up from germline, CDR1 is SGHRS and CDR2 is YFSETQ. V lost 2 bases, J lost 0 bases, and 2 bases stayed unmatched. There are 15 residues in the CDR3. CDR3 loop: CASSFRQGSYNEQFF. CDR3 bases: TGCGCCAGCAGCTTCAGACAGGGCTCCTACAATGAGCAGTTCTTC.

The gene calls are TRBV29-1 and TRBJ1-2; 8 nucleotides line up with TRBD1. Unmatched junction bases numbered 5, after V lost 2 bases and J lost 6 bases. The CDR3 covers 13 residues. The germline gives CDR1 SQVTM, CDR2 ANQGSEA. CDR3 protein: CSVEFSTGDGYTF. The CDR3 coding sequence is TGCAGCGTTGAATTTTCGACAGGGGATGGCTACACCTTC.

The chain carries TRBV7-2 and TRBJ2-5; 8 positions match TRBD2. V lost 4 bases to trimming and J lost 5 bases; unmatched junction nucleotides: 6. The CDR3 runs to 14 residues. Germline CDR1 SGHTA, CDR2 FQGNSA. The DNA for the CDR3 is TGTGCCAGCAGCTCAGGAACGGGGGGGGAGACCCAGTACTTC. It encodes CASSSGTGGETQYF.

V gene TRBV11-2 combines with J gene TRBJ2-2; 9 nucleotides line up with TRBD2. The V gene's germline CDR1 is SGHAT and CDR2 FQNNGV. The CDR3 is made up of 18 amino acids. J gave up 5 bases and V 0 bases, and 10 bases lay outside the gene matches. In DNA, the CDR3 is TGTGCCAGCAGCTTAGATCTCTTAGCGGGAGTTGGGACCGGGGAGCTGTTTTTT. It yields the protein CASSLDLLAGVGTGELFF.

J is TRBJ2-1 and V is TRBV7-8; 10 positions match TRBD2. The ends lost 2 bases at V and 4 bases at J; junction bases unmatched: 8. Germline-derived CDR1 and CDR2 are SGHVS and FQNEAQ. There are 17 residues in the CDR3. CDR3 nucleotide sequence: TGTGCCAGCAGCTTATGGAGCGGGAGGGGGTTATACAATGAGCAGTTCTTC. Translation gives CASSLWSGRGLYNEQFF. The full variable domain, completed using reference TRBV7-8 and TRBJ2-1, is GAGVSQSPRYKVAKRGQDVALRCDPISGHVSLFWYQQALGQGPEFLTYFQNEAQLDKSGLPSDRFFAERPEGSVSTLKIQRTQQEDSAVYLCASSLWSGRGLYNEQFFGPGTRLTVL.

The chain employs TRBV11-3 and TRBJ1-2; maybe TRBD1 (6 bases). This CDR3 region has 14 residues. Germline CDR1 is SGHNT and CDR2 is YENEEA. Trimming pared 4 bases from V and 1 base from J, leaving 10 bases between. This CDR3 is CASSSGQLNYGYTF. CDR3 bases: TGTGCCAGCAGCTCCGGACAGCTTAACTATGGCTACACCTTC.

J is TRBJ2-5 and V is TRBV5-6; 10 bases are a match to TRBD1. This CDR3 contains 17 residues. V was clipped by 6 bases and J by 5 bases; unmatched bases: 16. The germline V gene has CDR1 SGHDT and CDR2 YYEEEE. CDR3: CASTLRLTGQGGETQYF. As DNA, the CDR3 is TGTGCCAGCACCCTGCGACTGACAGGACAGGGGGGGGAGACCCAGTACTTC.

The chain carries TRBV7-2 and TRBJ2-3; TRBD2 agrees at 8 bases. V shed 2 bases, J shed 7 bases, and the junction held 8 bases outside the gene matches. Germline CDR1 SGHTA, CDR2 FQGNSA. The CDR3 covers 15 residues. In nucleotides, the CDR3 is TGTGCCAGCAGCTTACATAGCGGGGATTCTTATACGCAGTATTTT. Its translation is CASSLHSGDSYTQYF.

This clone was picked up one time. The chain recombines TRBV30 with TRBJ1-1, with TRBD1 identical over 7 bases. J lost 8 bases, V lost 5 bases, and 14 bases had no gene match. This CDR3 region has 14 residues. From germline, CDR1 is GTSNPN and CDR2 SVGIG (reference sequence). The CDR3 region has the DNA TGTGCCTGGGGACTACCACAGGGGCGAGGGGAAGCTTTCTTT. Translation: CAWGLPQGRGEAFF.

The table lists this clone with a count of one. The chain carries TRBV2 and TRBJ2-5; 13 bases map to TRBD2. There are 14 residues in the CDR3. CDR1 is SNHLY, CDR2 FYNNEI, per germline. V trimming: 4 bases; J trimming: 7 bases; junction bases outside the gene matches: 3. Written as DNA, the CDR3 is TGTGCCAGCAGTGGGACTAGCGGGGGCTCGACCCAGTACTTC. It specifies CASSGTSGGSTQYF.

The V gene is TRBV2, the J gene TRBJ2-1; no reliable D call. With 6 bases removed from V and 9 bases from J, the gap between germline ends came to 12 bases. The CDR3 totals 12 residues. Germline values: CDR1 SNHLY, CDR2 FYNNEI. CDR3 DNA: TGTGCCAGCAGAGCCCCTAGATCTGAGCAGTTCTTC. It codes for CASRAPRSEQFF.

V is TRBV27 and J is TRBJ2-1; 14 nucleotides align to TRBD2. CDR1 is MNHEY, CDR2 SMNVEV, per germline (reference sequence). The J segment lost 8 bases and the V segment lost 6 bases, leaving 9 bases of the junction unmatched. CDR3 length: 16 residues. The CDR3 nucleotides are TGTGCCAGCAGCAAAGGGACTAGCGGGAGAAGTTATGAGCAGTTCTTC. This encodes CASSKGTSGRSYEQFF.

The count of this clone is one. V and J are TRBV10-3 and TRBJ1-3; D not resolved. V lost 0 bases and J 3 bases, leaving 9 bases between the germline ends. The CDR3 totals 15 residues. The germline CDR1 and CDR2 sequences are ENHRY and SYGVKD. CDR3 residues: CAISESEGNGNTIYF. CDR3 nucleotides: TGTGCCATCAGTGAGTCAGAGGGAAATGGAAACACCATATATTTT.

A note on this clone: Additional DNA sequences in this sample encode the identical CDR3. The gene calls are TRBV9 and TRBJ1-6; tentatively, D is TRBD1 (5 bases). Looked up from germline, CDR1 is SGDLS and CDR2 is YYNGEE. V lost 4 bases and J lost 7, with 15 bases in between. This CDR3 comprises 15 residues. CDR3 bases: TGTGCCAGCAGCTATGGGGGACTGGGGAATTCACCCCTCCACTTT. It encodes CASSYGGLGNSPLHF.

The CDR3 protein is CASSQDIGGGYTF. CDR3 DNA: TGTGCCAGCAGCCAAGATATCGGGGGAGGCTACACCTTC. V and J are TRBV14 and TRBJ1-2; D is possibly TRBD1 (5 bases). Trimming cost V 0 bases and J 8 bases, with 10 bases left between them. The germline CDR1 and CDR2 sequences are SGHDN and FVKESK. The CDR3 loop spans 13 amino acids.